This T cell receptor beta chain was identified during a study of OX40 agonist ivuxolimab in advanced cancers. As for the study in general: Patients with hepatocellular carcinoma, melanoma, renal cell or head and neck cancer made up the dose-escalation patients.

Worth noting for this clone: What it binds is unknown.

Autoimmune disease history or systemic immunosuppression led to patient exclusion. Study-wide results and caveats: The authors did not determine the antigen specificity of the expanded peripheral T cells.

Repertoires were generated with immunoSEQ multiplex PCR, while TCRdb's copy carries only in-frame clones and drops some. The sample has 70,000 to 95,000 clones, about 86% seen once. Germline values: CDR1 KGHSH, CDR2 LQKENI. CDR3 length: 13 amino acids. V was clipped by 0 bases and J by 7 bases, with 4 bases between them. The genes are TRBV18 and TRBJ1-6; D remains ambiguous. Sequences were derived from CD4+ or CD8+ T cells sorted from blood, sampled in a trial of the OX40 agonist ivuxolimab. The source of this sequence is an adult with an advanced solid tumor such as melanoma, head and neck, liver or kidney cancer. The CDR3 sequence is CASSPPLNSPLHF. DNA of the CDR3: TGTGCCAGCTCACCACCTCTAAATTCACCCCTCCACTTT.